The 12 T cell receptor beta chains in this list originate from one sample, sequenced in a study of blood T cell repertoires in COVID-19. Repertoires were generated with immunoSEQ multiplex PCR, while TCRdb's copy carries only in-frame clones and drops some. The data show some 130,000 clones, with 78% seen just once and roughly 11% held by the top ten. The material sequenced was peripheral blood. The receptors here all came from a man between 60 and 70 years old who had recovered from COVID-19.

This clone has a single count. The rearrangement uses TRBV21-1 and TRBJ2-1; TRBD2, the table's D call, was not compared with the DNA. TRBV21-1 is a documented pseudogene. The CDR3 loop spans 16 amino acids. In DNA, the CDR3 is TGTGCCAGCAGCTCCAAAGGAGCGGGAGGTTACAATGAGCAGTTCTTC. Its protein product is CASSSKGAGGYNEQFF.

The V and J genes are TRBV6-5 and TRBJ1-1; perhaps TRBD1 as D (5 bases). Trimming took off 7 bases at V and 6 bases at J, with 18 bases between the two ends. This CDR3 comprises 14 residues. Germline V gene sequence: CDR1 MNHEY, CDR2 SVGAGI. The CDR3 sequence is CASTTYRGGAEAFF. CDR3 sequence (DNA): TGTGCCAGCACAACCTACCGTGGGGGGGCTGAAGCTTTCTTT.

The CDR3 DNA sequence: TGTGCCAGCAGCCCGGGACAGGGCACCAATGAGCAGTTCTTC. Its protein product is CASSPGQGTNEQFF. The chain uses TRBV9 and TRBJ2-1, with 9 nucleotides matching TRBD1. CDR3 length: 14 residues. The germline V gene encodes CDR1 SGDLS and CDR2 YYNGEE. J gave up 6 bases and V 4 bases, and 5 bases lay outside the gene matches.

In its sample, this clone was seen a few times. The J gene is TRBJ2-7, the V gene TRBV28; 7 nucleotides align to TRBD1. Germline lookup yields CDR1 MDHEN and CDR2 SYDVKM. This CDR3 is 15 amino acids long. V dropped 3 bases and J dropped 2; count of bases not matched to a gene: 7. The CDR3 spells CASSFRQGTTYEQYF. The CDR3 DNA sequence: TGTGCCAGCAGTTTCCGACAGGGCACTACCTACGAGCAGTACTTC.

V gene TRBV6-5 combines with J gene TRBJ2-6; D remains ambiguous. CDR1 is MNHEY and CDR2 is SVGAGI in the germline V gene. The CDR3 loop spans 13 amino acids. The V end was cut by 7 bases, the J end by 1 base, with 5 bases between. The chain's CDR3 is CASIGSGANVLTF. In DNA form, the CDR3 reads TGTGCCAGCATCGGGTCTGGGGCCAACGTCCTGACTTTC.

This clone was counted between two and nine times. V usage is TRBV9 and J usage is TRBJ1-1, with TRBD1 identical over 7 bases. This CDR3 has 15 residues. The ends lost 4 bases at V and 1 base at J; junction bases unmatched: 7. Germline assignment: CDR1 SGDLS and CDR2 YYNGEE. For the CDR3, the DNA is TGTGCCAGCAGCTCCTGGACAGGTGGGAACACTGAAGCTTTCTTT. Translation gives CASSSWTGGNTEAFF.

The chain employs TRBV29-1 and TRBJ2-2, with a possible D match to TRBD2 (5 bases). CDR1 SQVTM and CDR2 ANQGSEA come from the germline V gene. This CDR3 comprises 12 residues. V dropped 4 bases and J dropped 6 bases, with 9 bases sitting between them. CDR3 sequence reads: CSVGLRAGELFF. The CDR3 DNA follows: TGCAGCGTTGGGCTGCGGGCCGGGGAGCTGTTTTTT.

J is TRBJ1-1 and V is TRBV5-1; 9 bases match TRBD1. Germline-derived CDR1 and CDR2 are SGHRS and YFSETQ. The CDR3 is 15 residues long. V shed 4 bases and J 2 bases; nucleotides not matched to a gene: 6. The chain's CDR3 is CASSRQGEGNTEAFF. CDR3 sequence (DNA): TGCGCCAGCAGCCGACAGGGGGAAGGTAACACTGAAGCTTTCTTT.

This clone was seen a few times. In nucleotides, the CDR3 is TGTGCCAGCAGCTACCCGGGACTAGCGGGGAGAAACACCGGGGAGCTGTTTTTT. Translated: CASSYPGLAGRNTGELFF. The rearrangement links TRBV13 to TRBJ2-2; TRBD2 matches 13 bases. V dropped 4 bases and J dropped 2; count of bases not matched to a gene: 7. CDR3 length: 18 residues. Germline CDR1 is PRHDT and CDR2 is FYEKMQ (reference sequence).

This clone occurred a few times. The chain recombines TRBV7-3 with TRBJ2-3, with D possibly matching TRBD1 (6 bases). Deletions cut 6 bases from V and 0 bases from J, with 10 bases between. Germline CDR1 and CDR2: SGHTA and FQGTGA. CDR3 length: 14 residues. The CDR3, as DNA: TGTGCCAGCAGGAGACAGGCTAGCACAGATACGCAGTATTTT. This sequence encodes CASRRQASTDTQYF. The complete variable domain, with remaining parts taken from reference TRBV7-3 and TRBJ2-3, reads GAGVSQTPSNKVTEKGKYVELRCDPISGHTALYWYRQSLGQGPEFLIYFQGTGAADDSGLPNDRFFAVRPEGSVSTLKIQRTERGDSAVYLCASRRQASTDTQYFGPGTRLTVL.

Notes on this clone: This same CDR3 is encoded by further DNA sequences in the sample. The chain employs TRBV7-9 and TRBJ2-7; 7 bases line up with TRBD1. The CDR3 has 14 residues. Germline values: CDR1 SEHNR, CDR2 FQNEAQ (reference sequence). V lost 5 bases and J lost 3; bases outside the gene matches: 7. CDR3 nucleotide sequence: TGTGCCAGCAGCCTAGGGACAGTGAGCTACGAGCAGTACTTC. This encodes CASSLGTVSYEQYF.

J is TRBJ2-5 and V is TRBV5-1; weak D call: TRBD1 (7 bases). Trimming removed 4 bases at V and 4 bases at J, with 14 bases between. The CDR3 spans 14 residues. Germline loops: CDR1 SGHRS, CDR2 YFSETQ. CDR3 residues: CASSRGTARETQYF. The CDR3 DNA follows: TGCGCCAGCAGCCGGGGGACAGCCAGAGAGACCCAGTACTTC.